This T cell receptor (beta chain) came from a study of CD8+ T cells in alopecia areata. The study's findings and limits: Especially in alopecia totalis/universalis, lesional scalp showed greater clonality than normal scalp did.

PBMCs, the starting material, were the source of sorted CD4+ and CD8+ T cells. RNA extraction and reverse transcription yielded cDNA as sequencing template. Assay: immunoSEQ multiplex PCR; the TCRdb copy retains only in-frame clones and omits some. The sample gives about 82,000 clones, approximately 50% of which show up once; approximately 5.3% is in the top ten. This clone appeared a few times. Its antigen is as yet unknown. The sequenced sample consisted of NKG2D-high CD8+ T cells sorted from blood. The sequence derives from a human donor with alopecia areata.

The chain's CDR3 is CASSSGSNMYEQYF. CDR3 nucleotides: TGTGCCAGCTCCTCGGGGTCGAATATGTACGAGCAGTACTTC. V and J are TRBV28 and TRBJ2-7, with D perhaps TRBD2 (5 bases). V gave up 8 bases and J gave up 4 bases, with 18 bases separating them. This CDR3 region has 14 residues. Germline V CDR1 and CDR2: MDHEN, SYDVKM.